The 27 T cell receptor beta chains reported below all come from one sample, sequenced in a study of T cells in localized non-small cell lung cancer. Here immunoSEQ multiplex PCR was the method, and the copy in TCRdb shows in-frame clones only, minus some. The table lists fewer than 45,000 clones, roughly 86% of them singletons. This specimen was peripheral blood, taken before any cancer treatment. These receptors came from a female donor older than 55 with stage I squamous cell lung carcinoma.

V usage is TRBV10-3 and J usage is TRBJ1-1; unclear D gene. V shed 4 bases and J shed 0 bases, with 6 bases lying between them. Germline CDR1 is ENHRY and CDR2 is SYGVKD. The CDR3 runs 13 residues. DNA for the CDR3: TGTGCCATCAGTGGAGAGTTGAACACTGAAGCTTTCTTT. Protein: CAISGELNTEAFF.

The rearrangement uses TRBV29-1 and TRBJ2-7; possibly TRBD2 for D (6 bases). This CDR3 spans 13 amino acids. Germline CDR1 SQVTM, CDR2 ANQGSEA. The germline V and J ends were trimmed by 5 bases and 6 bases, with 17 bases remaining between them. CDR3 nucleotide sequence: TGCAGCGTTTCCCTTAGCGGCCTGCGCGAGCAGTACTTC. This codes for CSVSLSGLREQYF.

The rearrangement uses TRBV11-2 and TRBJ1-1; D may be TRBD1 (5 bases). This CDR3 is built from 14 residues. With 1 base removed from V and 7 bases from J, the gap between germline ends came to 13 bases. Per germline, CDR1 SGHAT and CDR2 FQNNGV. The CDR3 region is CASSLVSWGSEAFF. The CDR3 nucleotides are TGTGCCAGCAGCTTAGTATCCTGGGGCAGTGAAGCTTTCTTT. The variable domain in full, with the rest retrieved from reference TRBV11-2 and TRBJ1-1, is EAGVAQSPRYKIIEKRQSVAFWCNPISGHATLYWYQQILGQGPKLLIQFQNNGVVDDSQLPKDRFSAERLKGVDSTLKIQPAKLEDSAVYLCASSLVSWGSEAFFGQGTRLTVV.

Here the CDR3 DNA reads TGTGCCAGCTCACAGGGGAGCTCCTACGAGCAGTACTTC. Protein sequence: CASSQGSSYEQYF. V and J are TRBV18 and TRBJ2-7, with D possibly being TRBD1 or TRBD2 (5 bases each). V was shortened by 4 bases and J by 0 bases, with 7 bases between the two germline ends. Germline-derived CDR1 and CDR2 are KGHSH and LQKENI. The CDR3 has 13 residues.

The CDR3 DNA follows: TGTGCCTGGAGTATAAAAGGGAGTCAGCCCCAGCATTTT. Residues: CAWSIKGSQPQHF. The chain links TRBV30 to TRBJ1-5; D gene uncertain. The CDR3 covers 13 residues. Germline CDR1 reads GTSNPN; CDR2 reads SVGIG (reference sequence). Trimming pared 2 bases from V and 6 bases from J, leaving 11 bases between.

The chain joins TRBV2 to TRBJ1-5; no definite D call. Trimming pared 8 bases from V and 3 bases from J, leaving 14 bases between. The CDR3 sequence is 14 residues long. In germline, CDR1 is SNHLY, CDR2 FYNNEI. CDR3 in DNA: TGTGCCAGCGGCTGGACGGAACTCAATCAGCCCCAGCATTTT. Its translation: CASGWTELNQPQHF.

This chain uses TRBV18 with TRBJ2-1; D gene unclear. V lost 6 bases to trimming and J lost 0 bases, with 15 bases between them. The CDR3 is made up of 16 amino acids. Germline CDR1 is KGHSH and CDR2 is LQKENI. CDR3 amino acids: CASSRDPIASYNEQFF. The CDR3 DNA is TGTGCCAGCTCCCGCGACCCAATTGCCTCCTACAATGAGCAGTTCTTC.

The chain couples TRBV25-1 to TRBJ2-7; no firm D call. The CDR3 length is 14 residues. The germline CDR1 and CDR2 sequences are MGHDK and SYGVNS. V lost 1 base and J 5 bases, leaving 12 bases between the germline ends. As DNA, the CDR3 is TGTGCCAGCAGTGAATCTAGGGTTCGGGACGAGCAGTACTTC. As protein: CASSESRVRDEQYF.

The rearrangement uses TRBV9 and TRBJ2-1; no firm D call. The CDR3 contains 13 residues. The germline gives CDR1 SGDLS, CDR2 YYNGEE. V lost 0 bases and J 2 bases, leaving 3 bases between the germline ends. The CDR3 region has the DNA TGTGCCAGCAGCGTAGGGCCCTACAATGAGCAGTTCTTC. This gives the protein CASSVGPYNEQFF. The entire variable domain, with the rest obtained from reference TRBV9 and TRBJ2-1, is as follows: DSGVTQTPKHLITATGQRVTLRCSPRSGDLSVYWYQQSLDQGLQFLIQYYNGEERAKGNILERFSAQQFPDLHSELNLSSLELGDSALYFCASSVGPYNEQFFGPGTRLTVL.

This rearrangement joins TRBV4-3 to TRBJ2-7; TRBD2 is a possible D gene (5 bases). Germline CDR1 reads LGHNA; CDR2 reads YSLEER. This CDR3 spans 13 amino acids. V lost 2 bases, J lost 2 bases, and 7 bases lay in between. The CDR3 DNA reads TGCGCCAGCAGCCAAAGCGGACCCTACGAGCAGTACTTC. As protein: CASSQSGPYEQYF.

The chain combines TRBV7-2 with TRBJ1-2; 7 bases map to TRBD1. With 6 bases clipped from V and 3 bases from J, the junction kept 13 bases outside the gene matches. The CDR3 contains 16 residues. Germline CDR1 is SGHTA and CDR2 is FQGNSA. The CDR3 DNA is TGTGCCAGCAGTCACCCCCGACAGGGCTTATACTATGGCTACACCTTC. Amino acid sequence: CASSHPRQGLYYGYTF. Together with reference TRBV7-2 and TRBJ1-2, the CDR3 gives the full variable domain: GAGVSQSPSNKVTEKGKDVELRCDPISGHTALYWYRQSLGQGLEFLIYFQGNSAPDKSGLPSDRFSAERTGGSVSTLTIQRTQQEDSAVYLCASSHPRQGLYYGYTFGSGTRLTVV.

The gene calls are TRBV6-4 and TRBJ2-3; 12 bases match TRBD2. V was clipped by 5 bases and J by 0 bases; unmatched bases: 3. The CDR3 sequence is 16 residues long. CDR1 MRHNA and CDR2 SNTAGT come from the germline V gene. Written as DNA, the CDR3 is TGTGCCAGCAGTCTAGGACTAGCGGGGAGCACAGATACGCAGTATTTT. Its protein product is CASSLGLAGSTDTQYF.

This clone showed up just a few times. The genes are TRBV19 and TRBJ2-7; 8 nucleotides align to TRBD1. This CDR3 is built from 14 residues. Trimming removed 5 bases from V and 2 bases from J; junction bases left unmatched: 5. CDR1 is LNHDA and CDR2 is SQIVND in the germline V gene (reference sequence). CDR3 sequence: CASSQQGEPYEQYF. The CDR3 DNA follows: TGTGCCAGTAGTCAACAGGGGGAACCCTACGAGCAGTACTTC.

This sequence joins TRBV6-5 and TRBJ2-5; tentatively, D is TRBD1 (6 bases). V was cut by 5 bases and J by 7 bases, with 17 bases left in between. Germline V CDR1 and CDR2: MNHEY, SVGAGI. This CDR3 spans 14 amino acids. The CDR3 is CASSAPTGSGTQYF. As DNA, the CDR3 is TGTGCCAGCAGTGCCCCCACAGGGTCGGGGACCCAGTACTTC.

This chain joins TRBV30 and TRBJ2-2, with 9 bases aligning to TRBD2. CDR3 length: 17 amino acids. V shed 0 bases, J shed 5 bases, and the junction held 10 bases outside the gene matches. In germline, CDR1 is GTSNPN, CDR2 SVGIG (reference sequence). The DNA for the CDR3 is TGTGCCTGGAGTGTCACCTCACGGCTAGCGGGAACCGGGGAGCTGTTTTTT. Protein: CAWSVTSRLAGTGELFF.

This rearrangement joins TRBV2 to TRBJ2-7; the match to TRBD2 covers 7 bases. This CDR3 region has 14 residues. V gave up 2 bases and J gave up 5 bases; unmatched junction bases: 6. Germline CDR1 is SNHLY and CDR2 is FYNNEI. The CDR3 is CASSEREGLNEQYF. The CDR3 nucleotides are TGTGCCAGCAGTGAAAGGGAGGGCCTAAACGAGCAGTACTTC.

For this clone: A much larger clone sits a single nucleotide away, making a read error possible. V and J are TRBV6-1 and TRBJ1-2; D call uncertain. The CDR3 contains 13 residues. Germline V gene data show CDR1 as MNHNS and CDR2 as SASEGT. DNA for the CDR3: TGTGCCAACAGTGAAGTAGGCGGCTATGGCTACACCTTC. This codes for CANSEVGGYGYTF.

The chain combines TRBV11-2 with TRBJ1-2; TRBD1 aligns across 7 bases. The CDR3 length is 15 residues. Trimming at V came to 4 bases and at J to 4 bases, leaving 9 bases not matched to a gene. From germline, CDR1 is SGHAT and CDR2 FQNNGV. The DNA of the CDR3 is TGTGCCAGCAGCTCTCCGACAGGGACCCCCTATGGCTACACCTTC. Translation: CASSSPTGTPYGYTF.

The V call is TRBV7-8, the J call TRBJ1-3, with a possible D match to TRBD1 (6 bases). The CDR3 covers 15 residues. Germline V gene sequence: CDR1 SGHVS, CDR2 FQNEAQ. Trimming took 4 bases from V and 7 from J, leaving 17 bases between them. This chain's CDR3 is CASSSQGLGGNTIYF. The CDR3 DNA is TGTGCCAGCAGCTCACAAGGCTTAGGGGGGAACACCATATATTTT.

The genes are TRBV5-4 and TRBJ2-7; tentative D call: TRBD2 (7 bases). CDR3 length: 15 amino acids. Germline CDR1 reads SGHNT; CDR2 reads YYREEE (reference sequence). Trimming took 9 bases from V and 2 from J, leaving 21 bases between them. The CDR3 bases are TGTGCCATGACGGAAAATAGGGGGGGACCCTACGAGCAGTACTTC. Its translation is CAMTENRGGPYEQYF.

The genes are TRBV27 and TRBJ2-2; 9 bases agree with TRBD1. V was clipped by 2 bases and J by 8 bases; unmatched bases: 6. Per germline, CDR1 MNHEY and CDR2 SMNVEV (reference sequence). This CDR3 contains 15 residues. DNA of the CDR3: TGTGCCAGCAGTTTACTGGGACAGGGTTCGGGGGAGCTGTTTTTT. Protein: CASSLLGQGSGELFF.

The J gene is TRBJ1-5, the V gene TRBV30; D is uncertain. In germline, CDR1 is GTSNPN, CDR2 SVGIG (reference sequence). Trimming removed 0 bases at V and 4 bases at J, with 16 bases between. There are 16 residues in the CDR3. This CDR3 reads CAWSVGVGVGNQPQHF. CDR3 bases: TGTGCCTGGAGTGTAGGTGTGGGAGTAGGGAATCAGCCCCAGCATTTT.

The chain has TRBV19 and TRBJ2-1; tentatively, D is TRBD2 (5 bases). Germline-derived CDR1 and CDR2 are LNHDA and SQIVND (reference sequence). This CDR3 has 12 amino acids. V gave up 1 base and J gave up 9 bases, with 7 bases separating them. CDR3 DNA: TGTGCCAGTAGTATAGTGGGAGTTGAGCAGTTCTTC. This gives the protein CASSIVGVEQFF.

This sequence joins TRBV10-3 and TRBJ1-2; D call uncertain. Trimming removed 4 bases from V and 4 bases from J, with 16 bases in between. The germline V gene encodes CDR1 ENHRY and CDR2 SYGVKD. CDR3 size: 15 residues. CDR3 DNA sequence: TGTGCCATCAGTGCTCGGACTTTAGCGGGCTATGGCTACACCTTC. Translated, it gives CAISARTLAGYGYTF.

The J gene is TRBJ2-3, the V gene TRBV10-2, with 10 nucleotides matching TRBD2. This CDR3 contains 19 residues. CDR1 and CDR2 (germline): WSHSY, SAAADI. Trimming removed 3 bases from V and 3 bases from J; junction bases left unmatched: 15. CDR3 in amino acids: CASSDTVEREGKWTDTQYF. CDR3 nucleotide sequence: TGCGCCAGCAGTGATACGGTCGAGCGGGAGGGGAAGTGGACAGATACGCAGTATTTT.

CDR3 sequence: CASSLGGGGYQETQYF. CDR3 in DNA: TGTGCCAGCAGCTTAGGAGGGGGGGGGTACCAAGAGACCCAGTACTTC. V is TRBV7-7 and J is TRBJ2-5, with D maybe TRBD2 (7 bases). The CDR3 is 16 amino acids. Germline V gene lookup returns CDR1 SSHAT and CDR2 FNYEAQ (reference sequence). The V and J ends lost 1 base and 0 bases respectively, with 12 bases between them.

This clone was observed once. Its ends do not fully match the called genes, so a read error is possible. The chain recombines TRBV5-4 with TRBJ2-3; TRBD2 is a possible D gene (6 bases). Germline V gives CDR1 SGHNT, CDR2 YYREEE (reference sequence). This CDR3 is built from 13 residues. The CDR3: CASSRDSTNTQYF. The CDR3, as DNA: TGTGCCAGCAGCAGGGACTCCACAAATACGCAGTATTTT.